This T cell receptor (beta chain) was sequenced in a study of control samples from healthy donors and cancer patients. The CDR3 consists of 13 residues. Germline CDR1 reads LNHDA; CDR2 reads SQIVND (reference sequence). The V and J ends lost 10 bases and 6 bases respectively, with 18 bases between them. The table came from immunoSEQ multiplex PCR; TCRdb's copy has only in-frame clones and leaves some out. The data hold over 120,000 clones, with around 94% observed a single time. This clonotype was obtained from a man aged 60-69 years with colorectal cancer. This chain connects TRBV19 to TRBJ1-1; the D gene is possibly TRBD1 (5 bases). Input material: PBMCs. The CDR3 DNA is TGTGCCACCGGATCCTGGGGGGGAGCTGAAGCTTTCTTT. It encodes CATGSWGGAEAFF.